These 11 T cell receptor beta chains came from one sample sequenced in a study of blood T cells in healthy people across ages. Primers used in a second PCR of roughly 6 to 12 cycles were a sample-barcoded 5' primer and a J-beta primer mix. TCRdb reprocessed the 5' RACE reads with MiXCR, giving one entry per CDR3 protein. The profile covers hundreds of thousands of distinct CDR3 sequences, with roughly 25% appearing a single time and more than 8.5% taken by the ten largest. This sample also appeared in a second study, on T cells of mothers and their children.

The sequencing sample was made of blood. The receptor set was obtained from a boy aged 5-17 years in good health.

The chain joins TRBV4-3 to TRBJ2-7, with D tentatively TRBD2 (6 bases). Germline V gene lookup returns CDR1 LGHNA and CDR2 YSLEER. The V end lost 3 bases, the J end lost 5 bases, and 14 bases lay between the germline ends. This CDR3 region has 14 residues. The CDR3 spells CASSHPGLFDEQYF. CDR3 sequence (DNA): TGCGCCAGCAGCCACCCGGGACTTTTTGACGAGCAGTACTTC.

This clonotype occurred a few times. V gene TRBV6-6 combines with J gene TRBJ2-1, with 9 bases aligning to TRBD2. The CDR3 spans 14 residues. J gave up 9 bases and V 8 bases, and 11 bases lay outside the gene matches. Germline values: CDR1 MNHNY, CDR2 SVGAGI (reference sequence). The CDR3 sequence is CASQRSGSYGEQFF. The DNA of the CDR3 is TGTGCCAGCCAACGTAGCGGGAGTTATGGTGAGCAGTTCTTC.

This clonotype was found a few times. The chain uses TRBV4-3 and TRBJ2-2; D gene unclear. The germline V and J ends were trimmed by 4 bases and 0 bases, with 15 bases remaining between them. Germline CDR1 reads LGHNA; CDR2 reads YSLEER. CDR3 size: 17 residues. The CDR3 DNA is TGCGCCAGCAGCCCCCATAAGGGAACAGCGAACACCGGGGAGCTGTTTTTT. Translation: CASSPHKGTANTGELFF.

This clonotype has more than one count but fewer than ten. V usage is TRBV7-2 and J usage is TRBJ1-6; D call uncertain. Looked up from germline, CDR1 is SGHTA and CDR2 is FQGNSA. V lost 5 bases to trimming and J lost 11 bases, with 16 bases between them. The CDR3 sequence is 14 residues long. CDR3 sequence (DNA): TGTGCCAGCAGCCCAAGGGCCTCCGGGGCACCCCTCCACTTT. Protein sequence: CASSPRASGAPLHF.

This clonotype was counted only a few times. The chain recombines TRBV4-3 with TRBJ2-3, with D possibly being TRBD2 (6 bases). Trimming took off 4 bases at V and 7 bases at J, with 15 bases between the two ends. This CDR3 has 14 residues. Per germline, CDR1 LGHNA and CDR2 YSLEER. As DNA, the CDR3 is TGCGCCAGCAGCCCAGCGGGTGATGGGTATACGCAGTATTTT. This translates into CASSPAGDGYTQYF.

The rearrangement uses TRBV29-1 and TRBJ2-1; a possible D gene is TRBD2 (6 bases). V lost 5 bases, J lost 9 bases, and 20 bases lay in between. CDR3 length: 14 amino acids. Germline V lookup: CDR1 SQVTM, CDR2 ANQGSEA. Here the CDR3 reads CSVPRSGHGGEQFF. In DNA, the CDR3 is TGCAGCGTTCCTCGGTCAGGGCACGGGGGTGAGCAGTTCTTC.

This clonotype was seen a handful of times. The chain couples TRBV7-3 to TRBJ2-5; tentatively, D is TRBD1 (5 bases). The DNA end is a closer match to TRBJ2-7, so the J assignment may be wrong. The germline CDR1 and CDR2 sequences are SGHTA and FQGTGA. The CDR3 totals 16 residues. CDR3 coding DNA: TGTGCCAGCAGCTTAACATCTTCAGGGCTAACCTACGAGCAGTACTTC. Amino acids: CASSLTSSGLTYEQYF.

This clonotype showed up just a few times. The V gene is TRBV28, the J gene TRBJ2-2; 7 bases line up with TRBD1. The trim removed 4 bases at V and 3 bases at J, leaving 8 bases unmatched. The germline V gene encodes CDR1 MDHEN and CDR2 SYDVKM. This CDR3 has 16 residues. The CDR3 sequence is CASSYSGQYHTGELFF. The CDR3 nucleotides read TGTGCCAGCAGTTATTCGGGACAGTACCACACCGGGGAGCTGTTTTTT.

The V call is TRBV29-1, the J call TRBJ1-1, with D tentatively TRBD1 (5 bases). This CDR3 has 15 amino acids. Germline loops: CDR1 SQVTM, CDR2 ANQGSEA. V lost 0 bases, J lost 11 bases, and 22 bases lay in between. The CDR3 nucleotides are TGCAGCGTTGAAGATCGGGGGGAGCCAATGCCGGTGGCTTTCTTT. Translating it yields CSVEDRGEPMPVAFF.

This clonotype has just a few counts. Mismatch with germline at one junction end may stem from a read error. The chain couples TRBV29-1 to TRBJ2-5, with D possibly being TRBD1 or TRBD2 (5 bases each). Germline CDR1 reads SQVTM; CDR2 reads ANQGSEA. The CDR3 covers 15 residues. The CDR3 DNA reads as TGCAGCGTTGTCGTCTTGGGGGATCCACAAGAGATCCAGTACTTC. This codes for CSVVVLGDPQEIQYF.

The chain couples TRBV29-1 to TRBJ2-5; 12 positions match TRBD2. The closer fit of TRBJ2-1 to the DNA end suggests the J call may be wrong. The CDR3 loop spans 12 amino acids. Looked up from germline, CDR1 is SQVTM and CDR2 is ANQGSEA. CDR3 amino acids: CSVTLAGGEQFF. The CDR3 nucleotides are TGCAGCGTGACACTAGCGGGAGGAGAGCAGTTCTTC.